The next 5 T cell receptor beta chains were all read from a single sample in a study of blood T cell repertoires in COVID-19. Assay: immunoSEQ multiplex PCR; the TCRdb copy retains only in-frame clones and omits some. Of fewer than 300,000 clones in the sample, about 89% were seen once. Sequenced material: peripheral blood. The source of these receptors is a man aged 40-49 years who had recovered from COVID-19.

This clone was counted a few times. The CDR3 DNA is TGTGCCAGCAGCTCCCCCCCAGCGGGAGGAGTAGAAGAGCAGTTCTTC. Its protein product is CASSSPPAGGVEEQFF. The V gene is TRBV5-4, the J gene TRBJ2-1; 9 nucleotides line up with TRBD2. The CDR3 spans 16 residues. Germline values: CDR1 SGHNT, CDR2 YYREEE (reference sequence). J lost 10 bases, V lost 3 bases, and 14 bases had no gene match.

In its sample, this clone was seen a few times. The rearrangement links TRBV6-6 to TRBJ2-3; 11 positions agree with TRBD2. CDR1 is MNHNY and CDR2 is SVGAGI in the germline V gene (reference sequence). This CDR3 has 17 amino acids. V was pared by 5 bases and J by 6 bases, with 13 bases of the junction left unmatched. As DNA, the CDR3 is TGTGCCAGCAGTCGATCCATAGCGGGGGGGCTAACGGATACGCAGTATTTT. It translates to CASSRSIAGGLTDTQYF.

The V and J genes are TRBV7-9 and TRBJ1-1, with a weak D call TRBD1 (6 bases). The V end was cut by 4 bases, the J end by 0 bases, with 12 bases between. The germline V gene encodes CDR1 SEHNR and CDR2 FQNEAQ (reference sequence). The CDR3 is made up of 15 amino acids. The CDR3: CASSSTDSLNTEAFF. The CDR3 DNA is TGTGCCAGCAGCTCGACGGACAGCTTGAACACTGAAGCTTTCTTT.

The rearrangement links TRBV6-2 or TRBV6-3 to TRBJ2-7; 10 bases align to TRBD2. This CDR3 is 15 amino acids long. Germline lookup yields CDR1 MNHEY and CDR2 SVGEGT. J lost 5 bases, V lost 2 bases, and 6 bases had no gene match. CDR3 residues: CASSYGGTSVNEQYF. CDR3 DNA: TGTGCCAGCAGTTACGGAGGGACTAGCGTCAACGAGCAGTACTTC.

The genes are TRBV24-1 and TRBJ2-3; D uncertain. The CDR3 is 14 residues long. Germline loops: CDR1 KGHDR, CDR2 SFDVKD. Trimming removed 4 bases at V and 3 bases at J, with 10 bases between. As DNA, the CDR3 is TGTGCCACCAGTGACCCCGCCAGGACAGATACGCAGTATTTT. Protein: CATSDPARTDTQYF.